Included here is one TCR beta chain sequence, with context. In the original workflow: Reference gene primer amplification gave estimated nucleated cell counts. Data came from immunoSEQ multiplex PCR; TCRdb stores just in-frame clones and leaves some out. D and trimming come from the DNA, and the V and J calls and clone size come from that table. The table records about 93,000 clones, under 90% of them present only once. Followed over time, Seattle patients had been enrolled while infection was active. V shed 1 base and J 4 bases; nucleotides not matched to a gene: 17. CDR1 SGHVS and CDR2 FQNEAQ come from the germline V gene. The CDR3 spans 19 residues. This specimen belongs to a study of blood T cell repertoires in COVID-19. Study-level background: COVID-19 samples, acute and convalescent, were from the United States, Italy and Spain. T cells, B-cell-depleted T cells, or PBMCs supplied cDNA or gDNA.

Sequenced material: peripheral blood. This TCR came from a man in his 60s with COVID-19, enrolled during active disease. The chain couples TRBV7-8 to TRBJ2-5; 8 bases are a match to TRBD2. The CDR3 DNA sequence: TGTGCCAGCAGCTTAGGCCTCGGAGGGACTAGAGGCGTCGGAGAGACCCAGTACTTC. Translating it yields CASSLGLGGTRGVGETQYF.